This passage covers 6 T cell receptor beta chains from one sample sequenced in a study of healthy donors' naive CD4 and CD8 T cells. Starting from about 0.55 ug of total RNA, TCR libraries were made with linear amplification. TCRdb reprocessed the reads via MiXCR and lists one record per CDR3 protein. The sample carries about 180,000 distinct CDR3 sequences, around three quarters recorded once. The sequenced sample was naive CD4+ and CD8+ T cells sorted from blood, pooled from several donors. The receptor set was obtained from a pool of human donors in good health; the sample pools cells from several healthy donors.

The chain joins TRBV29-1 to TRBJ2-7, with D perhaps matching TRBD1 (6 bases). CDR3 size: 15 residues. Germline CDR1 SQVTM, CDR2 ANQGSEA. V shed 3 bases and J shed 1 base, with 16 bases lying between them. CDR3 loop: CSVEDSAIDSYEQYF. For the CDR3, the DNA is TGCAGCGTTGAGGACAGCGCCATTGATTCCTACGAGCAGTACTTC.

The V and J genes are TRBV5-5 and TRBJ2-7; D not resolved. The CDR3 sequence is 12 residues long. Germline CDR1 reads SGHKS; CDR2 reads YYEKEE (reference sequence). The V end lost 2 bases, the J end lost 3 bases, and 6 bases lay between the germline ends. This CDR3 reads CASSFGDYEQYF. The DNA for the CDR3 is TGTGCCAGCAGCTTTGGAGACTACGAGCAGTACTTC.

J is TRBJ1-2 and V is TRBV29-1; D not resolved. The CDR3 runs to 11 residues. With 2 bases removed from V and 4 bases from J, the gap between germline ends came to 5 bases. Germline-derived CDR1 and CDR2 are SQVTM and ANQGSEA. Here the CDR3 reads CSVEQSYGYTF. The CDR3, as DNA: TGCAGCGTTGAACAGAGCTATGGCTACACCTTC. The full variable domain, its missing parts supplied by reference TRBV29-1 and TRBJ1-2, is SAVISQKPSRDICQRGTSLTIQCQVDSQVTMMFWYRQQPGQSLTLIATANQGSEATYESGFVIDKFPISRPNLTFSTLTVSNMSPEDSSIYLCSVEQSYGYTFGSGTRLTVV.

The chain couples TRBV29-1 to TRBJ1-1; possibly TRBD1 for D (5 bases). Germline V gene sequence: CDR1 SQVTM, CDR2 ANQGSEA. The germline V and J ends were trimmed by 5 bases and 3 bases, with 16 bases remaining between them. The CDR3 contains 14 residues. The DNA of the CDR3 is TGCAGCGTTAAGGGACTCCACGGGGACACTGAAGCTTTCTTT. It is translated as CSVKGLHGDTEAFF. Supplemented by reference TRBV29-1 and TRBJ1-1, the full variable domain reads SAVISQKPSRDICQRGTSLTIQCQVDSQVTMMFWYRQQPGQSLTLIATANQGSEATYESGFVIDKFPISRPNLTFSTLTVSNMSPEDSSIYLCSVKGLHGDTEAFFGQGTRLTVV.

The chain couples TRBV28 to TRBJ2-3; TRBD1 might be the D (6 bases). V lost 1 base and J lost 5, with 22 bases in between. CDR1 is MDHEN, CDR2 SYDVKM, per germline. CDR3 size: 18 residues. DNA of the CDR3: TGTGCCAGCAGTTTATACAGGATAGCCCACAGGGAGCGAGATACGCAGTATTTT. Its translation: CASSLYRIAHRERDTQYF. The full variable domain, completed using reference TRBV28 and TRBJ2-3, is DVKVTQSSRYLVKRTGEKVFLECVQDMDHENMFWYRQDPGLGLRLIYFSYDVKMKEKGDIPEGYSVSREKKERFSLILESASTNQTSMYLCASSLYRIAHRERDTQYFGPGTRLTVL.

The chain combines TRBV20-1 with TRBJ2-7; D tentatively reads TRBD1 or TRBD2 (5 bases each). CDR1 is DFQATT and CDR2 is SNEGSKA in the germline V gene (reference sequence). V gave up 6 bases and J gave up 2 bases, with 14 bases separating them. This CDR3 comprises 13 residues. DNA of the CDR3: TGCAGTGCCGCAACCAGGGACCCCTACGAGCAGTACTTC. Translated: CSAATRDPYEQYF.